This TCR beta chain appears in the sequencing data of a study of blood T cells in healthy people across ages. Findings and caveats of the study: Long-lived and aged donors differed, with more naive CD4+ cells and higher diversity in the long-lived. The recorded TCR beta diversity per million T cells decreased in a roughly linear manner with age.

Every donor provided 7.5 to 10 milliliters of peripheral blood. This clonotype showed up just a few times. The antigen remains unidentified. Germline-derived CDR1 and CDR2 are DFQATT and SNEGSKA (reference sequence). Trimming took off 0 bases at V and 4 bases at J, with 7 bases between the two ends. The CDR3 is 13 amino acids. A J-beta primer mix and a sample-barcoded 5' primer were used in a second PCR of about 7 to 12 cycles. From the 5' RACE reads, TCRdb called clonotypes with MiXCR, one entry per CDR3 protein. The data hold hundreds of thousands of distinct CDR3 sequences, with roughly 21% observed a single time.

The sequence came from an older man in good health. This rearrangement joins TRBV20-1 to TRBJ2-1; D remains ambiguous. The sequenced sample was blood. CDR3 loop: CSAREDQYNEQFF. CDR3 bases: TGCAGTGCTAGAGAGGACCAATACAATGAGCAGTTCTTC.